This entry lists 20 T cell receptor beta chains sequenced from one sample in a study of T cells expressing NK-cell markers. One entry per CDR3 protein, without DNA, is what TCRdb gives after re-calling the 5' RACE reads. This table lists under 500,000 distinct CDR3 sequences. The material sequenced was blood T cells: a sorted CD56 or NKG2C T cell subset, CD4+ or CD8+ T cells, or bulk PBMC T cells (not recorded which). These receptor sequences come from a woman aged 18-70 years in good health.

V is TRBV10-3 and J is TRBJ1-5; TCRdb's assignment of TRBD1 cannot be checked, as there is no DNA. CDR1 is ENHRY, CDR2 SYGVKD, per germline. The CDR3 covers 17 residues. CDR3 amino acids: CAISGGVNRASNQPQHF.

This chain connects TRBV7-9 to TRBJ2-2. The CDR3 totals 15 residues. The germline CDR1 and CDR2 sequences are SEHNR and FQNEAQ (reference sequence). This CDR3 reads CASSLGATITGELFF.

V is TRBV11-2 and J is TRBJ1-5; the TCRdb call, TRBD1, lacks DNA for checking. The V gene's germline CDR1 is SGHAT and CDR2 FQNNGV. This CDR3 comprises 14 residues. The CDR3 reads CASSSTGAGQPQHF. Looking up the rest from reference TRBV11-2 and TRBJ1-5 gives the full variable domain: EAGVAQSPRYKIIEKRQSVAFWCNPISGHATLYWYQQILGQGPKLLIQFQNNGVVDDSQLPKDRFSAERLKGVDSTLKIQPAKLEDSAVYLCASSSTGAGQPQHFGDGTRLSIL.

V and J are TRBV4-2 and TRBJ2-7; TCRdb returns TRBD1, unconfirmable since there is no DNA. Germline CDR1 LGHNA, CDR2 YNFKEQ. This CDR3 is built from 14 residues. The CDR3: CASSQRDETYEQYF.

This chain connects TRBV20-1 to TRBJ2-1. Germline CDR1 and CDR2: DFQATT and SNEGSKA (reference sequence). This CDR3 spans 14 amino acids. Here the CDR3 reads CSARDDLNDYEQFF.

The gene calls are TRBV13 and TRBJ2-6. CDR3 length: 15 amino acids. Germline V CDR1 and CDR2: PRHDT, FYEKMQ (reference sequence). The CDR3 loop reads CASGRKGWGANVLTF. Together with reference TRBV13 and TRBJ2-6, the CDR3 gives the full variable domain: AAGVIQSPRHLIKEKRETATLKCYPIPRHDTVYWYQQGPGQDPQFLISFYEKMQSDKGSIPDRFSAQQFSDYHSELNMSSLELGDSALYFCASGRKGWGANVLTFGAGSRLTVL.

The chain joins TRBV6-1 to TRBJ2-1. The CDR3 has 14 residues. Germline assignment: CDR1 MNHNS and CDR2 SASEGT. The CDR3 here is CASSESWADNEQFF.

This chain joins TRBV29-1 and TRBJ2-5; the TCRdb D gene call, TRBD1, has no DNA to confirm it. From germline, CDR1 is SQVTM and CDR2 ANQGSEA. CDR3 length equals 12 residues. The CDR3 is CSADRKQETQYF. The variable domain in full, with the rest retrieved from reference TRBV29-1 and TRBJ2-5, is SAVISQKPSRDICQRGTSLTIQCQVDSQVTMMFWYRQQPGQSLTLIATANQGSEATYESGFVIDKFPISRPNLTFSTLTVSNMSPEDSSIYLCSADRKQETQYFGPGTRLLVL.

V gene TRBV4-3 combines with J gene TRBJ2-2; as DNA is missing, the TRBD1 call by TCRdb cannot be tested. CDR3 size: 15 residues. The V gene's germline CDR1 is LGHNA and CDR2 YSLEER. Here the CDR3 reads CASSLDRDYTGELFF.

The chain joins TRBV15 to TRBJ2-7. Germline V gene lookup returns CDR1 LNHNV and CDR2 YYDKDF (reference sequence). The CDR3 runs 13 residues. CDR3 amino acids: CATSLGESYEQYF.

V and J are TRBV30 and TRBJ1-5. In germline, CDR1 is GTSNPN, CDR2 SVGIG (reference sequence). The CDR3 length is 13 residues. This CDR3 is CAWTRDSNGPQHF.

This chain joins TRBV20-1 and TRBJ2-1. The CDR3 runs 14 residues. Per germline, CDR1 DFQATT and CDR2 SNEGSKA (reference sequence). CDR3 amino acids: CSARDPLAVNEQFF.

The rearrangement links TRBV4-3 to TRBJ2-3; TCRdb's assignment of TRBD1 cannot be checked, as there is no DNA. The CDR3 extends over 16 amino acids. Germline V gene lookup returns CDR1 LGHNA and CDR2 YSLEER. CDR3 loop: CASSRRQGTSTDTQYF.

The CDR3 here is CASSFPNDYGYTF. This chain connects TRBV7-9 to TRBJ1-2. Germline loops: CDR1 SEHNR, CDR2 FQNEAQ (reference sequence). This CDR3 contains 13 residues.

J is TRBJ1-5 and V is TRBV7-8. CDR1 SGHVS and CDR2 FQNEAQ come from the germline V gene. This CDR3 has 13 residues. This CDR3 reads CASSLHRIQPQHF.

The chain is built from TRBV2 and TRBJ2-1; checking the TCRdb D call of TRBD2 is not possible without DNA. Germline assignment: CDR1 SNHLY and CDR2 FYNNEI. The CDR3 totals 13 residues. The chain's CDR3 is CASRRIPSREQFF.

The CDR3 is CASNPTLGSDTQYF. The chain uses TRBV5-1 and TRBJ2-3. The CDR3 extends over 14 amino acids. The V gene's germline CDR1 is SGHRS and CDR2 YFSETQ.

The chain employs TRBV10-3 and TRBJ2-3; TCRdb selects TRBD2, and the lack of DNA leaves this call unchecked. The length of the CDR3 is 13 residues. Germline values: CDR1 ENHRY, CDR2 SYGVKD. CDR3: CASGERVDHTQYF.

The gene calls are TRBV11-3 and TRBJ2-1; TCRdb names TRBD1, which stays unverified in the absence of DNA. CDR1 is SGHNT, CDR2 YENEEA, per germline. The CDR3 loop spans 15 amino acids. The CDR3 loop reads CASSSGPGTGGEQFF.

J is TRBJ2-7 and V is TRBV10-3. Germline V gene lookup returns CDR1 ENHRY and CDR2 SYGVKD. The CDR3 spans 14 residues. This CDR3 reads CAISEKLVENEQYF.